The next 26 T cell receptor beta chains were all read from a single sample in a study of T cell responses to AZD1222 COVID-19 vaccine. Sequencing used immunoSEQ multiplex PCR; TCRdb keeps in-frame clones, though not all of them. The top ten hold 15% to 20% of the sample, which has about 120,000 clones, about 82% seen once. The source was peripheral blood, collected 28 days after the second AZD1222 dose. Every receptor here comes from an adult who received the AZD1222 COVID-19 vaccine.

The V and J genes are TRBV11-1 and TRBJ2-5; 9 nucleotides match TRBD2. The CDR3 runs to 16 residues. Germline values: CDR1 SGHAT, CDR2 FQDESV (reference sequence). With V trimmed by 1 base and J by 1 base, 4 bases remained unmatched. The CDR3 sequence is CASSLGSGGPQETQYF. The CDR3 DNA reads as TGTGCCAGCAGCTTAGGAAGCGGGGGGCCCCAAGAGACCCAGTACTTC.

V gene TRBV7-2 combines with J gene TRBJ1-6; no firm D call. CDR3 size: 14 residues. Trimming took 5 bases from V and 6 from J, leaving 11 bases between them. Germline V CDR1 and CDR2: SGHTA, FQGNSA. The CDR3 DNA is TGTGCCAGCAGCCCCGAACTGACTAATTCACCCCTCCACTTT. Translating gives CASSPELTNSPLHF.

The CDR3 sequence: CASSQERSVTRAFF. Here the CDR3 DNA reads TGTGCCAGCAGCCAAGAAAGGTCAGTCACCCGAGCTTTCTTT. The rearrangement uses TRBV3-1 (or the pseudogene TRBV3-2) and TRBJ1-1; no reliable D call. CDR1 is LGHDT and CDR2 is YNNKEL in the germline V gene (reference sequence). The CDR3 length is 14 residues. Trimming left V 0 bases short and J 10 bases short, with 15 bases between.

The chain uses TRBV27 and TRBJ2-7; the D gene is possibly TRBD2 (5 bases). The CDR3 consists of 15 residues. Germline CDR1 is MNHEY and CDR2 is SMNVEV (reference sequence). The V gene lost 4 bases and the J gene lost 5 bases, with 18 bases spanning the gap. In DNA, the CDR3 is TGTGCCAGCAGTTCGCCAGGATCCGGGGTAGACGAGCAGTACTTC. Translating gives CASSSPGSGVDEQYF.

In DNA, the CDR3 is TGTGCCAGCAGCCAAGTCGGTAATGAGCAGTTCTTC. The encoded protein is CASSQVGNEQFF. The rearrangement joins TRBV11-2 to TRBJ2-1, with D unclear. V dropped 5 bases and J dropped 7 bases, with 9 bases sitting between them. The CDR3 contains 12 residues. Germline V gene lookup returns CDR1 SGHAT and CDR2 FQNNGV.

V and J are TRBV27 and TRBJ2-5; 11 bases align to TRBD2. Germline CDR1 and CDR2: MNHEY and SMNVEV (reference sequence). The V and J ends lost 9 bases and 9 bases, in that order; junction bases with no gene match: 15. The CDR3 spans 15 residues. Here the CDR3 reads CASSPQGTSGTSQYF. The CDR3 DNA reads TGTGCCAGTAGCCCCCAGGGGACTAGCGGCACGTCCCAGTACTTC.

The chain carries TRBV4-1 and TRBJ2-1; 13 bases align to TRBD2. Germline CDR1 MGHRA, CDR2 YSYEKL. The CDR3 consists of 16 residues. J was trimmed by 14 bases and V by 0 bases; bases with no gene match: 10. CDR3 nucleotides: TGCGCCAGCAGCCAAGATTCAGGACTAGCGGGAGACAGAGAGTTCTTC. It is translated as CASSQDSGLAGDREFF.

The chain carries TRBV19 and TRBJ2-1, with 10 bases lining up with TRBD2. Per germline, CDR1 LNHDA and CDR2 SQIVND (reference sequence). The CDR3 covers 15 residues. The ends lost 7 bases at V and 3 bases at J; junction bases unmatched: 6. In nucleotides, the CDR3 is TGTGCCAGTACCCGGACTAGCGGTATCTACAATGAGCAGTTCTTC. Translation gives CASTRTSGIYNEQFF. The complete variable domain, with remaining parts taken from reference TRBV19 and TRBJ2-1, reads DGGITQSPKYLFRKEGQNVTLSCEQNLNHDAMYWYRQDPGQGLRLIYYSQIVNDFQKGDIAEGYSVSREKKESFPLTVTSAQKNPTAFYLCASTRTSGIYNEQFFGPGTRLTVL.

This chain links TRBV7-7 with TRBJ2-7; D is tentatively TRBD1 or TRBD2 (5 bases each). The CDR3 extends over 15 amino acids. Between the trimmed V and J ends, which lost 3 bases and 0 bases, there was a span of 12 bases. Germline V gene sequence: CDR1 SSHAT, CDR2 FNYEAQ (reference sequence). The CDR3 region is CASSFAPGSSYEQYF. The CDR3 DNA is TGTGCCAGCAGCTTCGCGCCAGGGAGCTCCTACGAGCAGTACTTC.

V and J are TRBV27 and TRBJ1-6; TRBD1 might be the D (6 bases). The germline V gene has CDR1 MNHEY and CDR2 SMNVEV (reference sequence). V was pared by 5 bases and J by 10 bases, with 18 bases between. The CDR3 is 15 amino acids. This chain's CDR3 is CASSLTGAFRSPLHF. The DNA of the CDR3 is TGTGCCAGCAGTCTGACAGGAGCCTTTCGGTCACCCCTCCACTTT.

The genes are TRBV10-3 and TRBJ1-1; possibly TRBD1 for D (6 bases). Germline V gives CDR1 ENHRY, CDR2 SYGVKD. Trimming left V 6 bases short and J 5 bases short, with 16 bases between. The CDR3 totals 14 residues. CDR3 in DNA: TGTGCCATCAGGGCGGGGACAAGCAGTACTGAAGCTTTCTTT. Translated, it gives CAIRAGTSSTEAFF.

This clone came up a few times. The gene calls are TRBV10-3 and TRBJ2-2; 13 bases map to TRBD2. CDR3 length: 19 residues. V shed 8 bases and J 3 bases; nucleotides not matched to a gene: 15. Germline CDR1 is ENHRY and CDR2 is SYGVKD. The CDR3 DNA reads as TGTGCCATCGGGAAGATCGGGACTAGCGGGACAGGGGACACCGGGGAGCTGTTTTTT. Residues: CAIGKIGTSGTGDTGELFF.

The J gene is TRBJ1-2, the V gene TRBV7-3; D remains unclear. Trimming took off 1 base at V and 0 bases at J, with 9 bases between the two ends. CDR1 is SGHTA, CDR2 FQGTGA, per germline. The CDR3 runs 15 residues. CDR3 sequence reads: CASSLKLTANYGYTF. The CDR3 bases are TGTGCCAGCAGCTTAAAGCTCACAGCTAACTATGGCTACACCTTC.

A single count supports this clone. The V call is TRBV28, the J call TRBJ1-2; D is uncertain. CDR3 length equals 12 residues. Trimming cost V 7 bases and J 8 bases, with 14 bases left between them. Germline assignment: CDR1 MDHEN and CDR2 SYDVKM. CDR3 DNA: TGTGCCAGCAAACGCCAGGTTTCCGGCTACACCTTC. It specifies CASKRQVSGYTF.

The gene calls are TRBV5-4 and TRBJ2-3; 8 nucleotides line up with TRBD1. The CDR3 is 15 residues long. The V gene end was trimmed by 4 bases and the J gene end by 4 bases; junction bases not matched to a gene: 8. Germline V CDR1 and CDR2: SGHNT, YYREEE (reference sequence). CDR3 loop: CASSPPDRVADTQYF. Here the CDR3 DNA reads TGTGCCAGCAGCCCCCCGGACAGGGTCGCAGATACGCAGTATTTT.

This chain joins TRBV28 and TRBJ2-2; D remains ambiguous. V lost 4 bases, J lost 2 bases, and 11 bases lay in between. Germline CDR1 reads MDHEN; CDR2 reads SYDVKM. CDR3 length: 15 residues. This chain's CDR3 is CASSSWATNTGELFF. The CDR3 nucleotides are TGTGCCAGCAGTTCGTGGGCCACCAACACCGGGGAGCTGTTTTTT. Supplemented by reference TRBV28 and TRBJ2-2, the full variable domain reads DVKVTQSSRYLVKRTGEKVFLECVQDMDHENMFWYRQDPGLGLRLIYFSYDVKMKEKGDIPEGYSVSREKKERFSLILESASTNQTSMYLCASSSWATNTGELFFGEGSRLTVL.

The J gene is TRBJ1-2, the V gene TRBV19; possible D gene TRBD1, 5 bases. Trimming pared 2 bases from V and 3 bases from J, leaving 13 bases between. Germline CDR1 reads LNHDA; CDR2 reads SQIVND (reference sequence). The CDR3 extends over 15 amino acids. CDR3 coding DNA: TGTGCCAGTAGTATAAGAGCAGGGATGCACTATGGCTACACCTTC. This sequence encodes CASSIRAGMHYGYTF.

DNA of the CDR3: TGCAGCGTTGAAGATACGGAGGGATCAGATACGCAGTATTTT. It yields the protein CSVEDTEGSDTQYF. This chain connects TRBV29-1 to TRBJ2-3; D might be TRBD2 (6 bases). Germline V gene sequence: CDR1 SQVTM, CDR2 ANQGSEA. Trimming removed 0 bases at V and 4 bases at J, with 11 bases between. The CDR3 is 14 amino acids.

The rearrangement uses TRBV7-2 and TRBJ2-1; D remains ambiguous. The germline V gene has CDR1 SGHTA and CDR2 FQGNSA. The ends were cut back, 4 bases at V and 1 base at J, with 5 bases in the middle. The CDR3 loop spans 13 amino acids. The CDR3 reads CASSSPSYNEQFF. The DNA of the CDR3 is TGTGCCAGCAGCTCCCCGTCCTACAATGAGCAGTTCTTC.

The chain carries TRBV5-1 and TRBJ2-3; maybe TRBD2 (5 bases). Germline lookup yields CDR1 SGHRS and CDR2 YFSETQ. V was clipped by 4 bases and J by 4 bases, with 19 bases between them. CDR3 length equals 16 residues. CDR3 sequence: CASSPLFGNHPDTQYF. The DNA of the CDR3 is TGCGCCAGCAGCCCGTTGTTCGGGAACCACCCAGATACGCAGTATTTT.

The CDR3 loop reads CASKGRLNTEAFF. The CDR3 coding sequence is TGTGCCAGCAAAGGCAGACTGAACACTGAAGCTTTCTTT. This rearrangement joins TRBV6-5 to TRBJ1-1, with D unclear. The CDR3 covers 13 residues. In germline, CDR1 is MNHEY, CDR2 SVGAGI. V was pared by 7 bases and J by 0 bases, with 9 bases between.

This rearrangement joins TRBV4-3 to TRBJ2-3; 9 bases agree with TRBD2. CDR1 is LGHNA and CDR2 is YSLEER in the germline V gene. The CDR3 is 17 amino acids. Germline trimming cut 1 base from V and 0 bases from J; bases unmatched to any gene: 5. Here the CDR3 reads CASSQGGGETSTDTQYF. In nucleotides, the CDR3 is TGCGCCAGCAGCCAAGGCGGGGGGGAGACTAGCACAGATACGCAGTATTTT.

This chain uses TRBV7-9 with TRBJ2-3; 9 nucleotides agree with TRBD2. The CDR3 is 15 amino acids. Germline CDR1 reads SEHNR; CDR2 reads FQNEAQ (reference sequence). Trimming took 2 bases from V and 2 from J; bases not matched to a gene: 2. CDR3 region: CASSLLAGTTDTQYF. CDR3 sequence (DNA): TGTGCCAGCAGCTTACTAGCGGGGACCACAGATACGCAGTATTTT.

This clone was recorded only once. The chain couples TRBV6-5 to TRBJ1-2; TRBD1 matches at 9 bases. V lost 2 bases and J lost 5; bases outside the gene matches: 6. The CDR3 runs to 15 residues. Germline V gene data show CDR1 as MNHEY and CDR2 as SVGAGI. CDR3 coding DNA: TGTGCCAGCAGTTACCCCGACAGGGGGGTTTATGGCTACACCTTC. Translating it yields CASSYPDRGVYGYTF.

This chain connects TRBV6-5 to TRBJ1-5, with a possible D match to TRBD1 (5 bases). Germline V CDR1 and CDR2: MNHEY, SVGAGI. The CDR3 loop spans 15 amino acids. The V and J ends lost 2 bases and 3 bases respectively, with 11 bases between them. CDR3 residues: CASSYIDRDNQPQHF. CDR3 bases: TGTGCCAGCAGTTACATCGACAGAGACAATCAGCCCCAGCATTTT.

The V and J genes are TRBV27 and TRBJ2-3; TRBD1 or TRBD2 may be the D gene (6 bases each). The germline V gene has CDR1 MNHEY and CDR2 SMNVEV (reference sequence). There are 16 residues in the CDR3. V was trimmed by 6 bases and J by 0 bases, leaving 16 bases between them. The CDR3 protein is CASRRSGEVSTDTQYF. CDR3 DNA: TGTGCCAGCAGAAGGTCAGGGGAGGTTAGCACAGATACGCAGTATTTT.